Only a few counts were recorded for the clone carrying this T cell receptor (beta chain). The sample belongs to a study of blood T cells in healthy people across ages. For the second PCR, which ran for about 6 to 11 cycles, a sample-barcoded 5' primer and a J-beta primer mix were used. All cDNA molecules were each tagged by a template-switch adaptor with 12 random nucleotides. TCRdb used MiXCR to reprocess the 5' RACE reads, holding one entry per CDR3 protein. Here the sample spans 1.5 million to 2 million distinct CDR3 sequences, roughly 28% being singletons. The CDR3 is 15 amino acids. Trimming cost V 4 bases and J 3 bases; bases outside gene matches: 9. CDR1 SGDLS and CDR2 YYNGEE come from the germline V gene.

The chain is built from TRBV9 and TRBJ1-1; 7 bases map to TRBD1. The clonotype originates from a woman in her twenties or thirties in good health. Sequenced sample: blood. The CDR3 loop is CASSTATGADTEAFF. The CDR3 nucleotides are TGTGCCAGCAGCACCGCTACAGGGGCAGACACTGAAGCTTTCTTT.